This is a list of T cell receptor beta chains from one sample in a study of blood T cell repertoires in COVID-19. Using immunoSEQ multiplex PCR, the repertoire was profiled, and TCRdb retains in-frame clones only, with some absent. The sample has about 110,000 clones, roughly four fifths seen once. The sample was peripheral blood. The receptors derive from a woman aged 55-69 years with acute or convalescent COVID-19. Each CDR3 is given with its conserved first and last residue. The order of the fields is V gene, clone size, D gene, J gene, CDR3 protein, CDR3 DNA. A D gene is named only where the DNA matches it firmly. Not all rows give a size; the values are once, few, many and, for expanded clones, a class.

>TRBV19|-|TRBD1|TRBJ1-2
CASSKALRDRVINGYTF
TGTGCCAGTAGCAAAGCCCTCAGGGACAGAGTCATCAATGGCTACACCTTC
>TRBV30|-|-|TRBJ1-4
CAWSAVSNEKLFF
TGTGCCTGGAGTGCTGTCTCCAATGAAAAACTGTTTTTT
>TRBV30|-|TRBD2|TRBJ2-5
CAWAQTSGGTETQYF
TGTGCCTGGGCCCAGACTAGCGGGGGGACCGAGACCCAGTACTTC
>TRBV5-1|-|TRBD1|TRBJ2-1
CASSLVSTGGANEQFF
TGCGCCAGCAGCTTGGTTTCGACAGGGGGCGCGAATGAGCAGTTCTTC
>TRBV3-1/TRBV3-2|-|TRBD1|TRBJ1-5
CASSQDSRRQGYAQHF
TGTGCCAGCAGCCAAGATAGCAGGAGACAGGGGTATGCCCAGCATTTT
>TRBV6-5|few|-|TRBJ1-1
CASSRDPSGRLF
TGTGCCAGCAGTCGGGACCCCAGCGGGCGGCTCTTT
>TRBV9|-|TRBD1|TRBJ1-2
CASSPEGGADYGYTF
TGTGCCAGCAGTCCCGAAGGGGGCGCAGATTATGGCTACACCTTC
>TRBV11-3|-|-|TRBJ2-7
CASSLDAGPRWEQYF
TGTGCCAGCAGCTTAGATGCGGGCCCACGGTGGGAGCAGTACTTC
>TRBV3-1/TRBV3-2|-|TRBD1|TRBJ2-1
CASSRWTGGGNEQFF
TGTGCCAGCAGCCGTTGGACAGGGGGGGGTAATGAGCAGTTCTTC
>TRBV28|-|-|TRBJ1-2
CASTPGGSNYGYTF
TGTGCCAGCACCCCCGGGGGGTCTAACTATGGCTACACCTTC